The 20 T cell receptor beta chains below come from one sample, sequenced in a study of T-cell reconstitution after alpha-beta-depleted transplantation in children. A TCRbeta library incorporating unique molecular identifiers was prepared. Each CDR3 protein gets one entry after TCRdb re-called the PCR reads with MiXCR. The top ten hold about 6% of the sample, which has about half a million distinct CDR3 sequences, about an eighth seen once. Specimen: PBMCs from the stem cell graft donor, collected from the stem cell graft. These receptors were collected from a human donor who donated a stem cell graft to a child with combined immunodeficiency.

This sequence joins TRBV28 and TRBJ2-7; 7 positions agree with TRBD2. J lost 0 bases, V lost 0 bases, and 2 bases had no gene match. CDR3 length equals 15 residues. In germline, CDR1 is MDHEN, CDR2 SYDVKM. The chain's CDR3 is CASSLWGEGSYEQYF. The CDR3 bases are TGTGCCAGCAGTTTATGGGGGGAGGGCTCCTACGAGCAGTACTTC.

The chain uses TRBV7-9 and TRBJ2-1; D is unresolved. Trimming took 3 bases from V and 0 from J, leaving 15 bases between them. This CDR3 is 17 amino acids long. Germline V gene lookup returns CDR1 SEHNR and CDR2 FQNEAQ (reference sequence). CDR3 sequence reads: CASSFLWRRDSYNEQFF. DNA of the CDR3: TGTGCCAGCAGCTTCCTCTGGCGCCGAGACTCCTACAATGAGCAGTTCTTC. Full variable domain (outside the CDR3, taken from reference TRBV7-9 and TRBJ2-1): DTGVSQNPRHKITKRGQNVTFRCDPISEHNRLYWYRQTLGQGPEFLTYFQNEAQLEKSRLLSDRFSAERPKGSFSTLEIQRTEQGDSAMYLCASSFLWRRDSYNEQFFGPGTRLTVL.

This clonotype was seen a handful of times. The V and J genes are TRBV7-6 and TRBJ2-3; perhaps TRBD2 as D (5 bases). The CDR3 is 15 amino acids. The V gene's germline CDR1 is SGHVS and CDR2 FNYEAQ. The V and J ends lost 1 base and 6 bases respectively, with 14 bases between them. The CDR3 here is CASSLGEVSADTQYF. The CDR3 DNA reads TGTGCCAGCAGCTTAGGAGAGGTTAGCGCGGATACGCAGTATTTT.

V gene TRBV4-3 combines with J gene TRBJ1-4; the D gene is possibly TRBD1 (5 bases). The V gene lost 0 bases and the J gene lost 8 bases, with 10 bases spanning the gap. The CDR3 length is 14 residues. Germline-derived CDR1 and CDR2 are LGHNA and YSLEER. The CDR3: CASSQDRGTEKLFF. CDR3 nucleotides: TGCGCCAGCAGCCAAGACCGGGGGACCGAAAAACTGTTTTTT.

The V call is TRBV9, the J call TRBJ1-6; 7 bases are shared with TRBD1. This CDR3 is built from 15 residues. Looked up from germline, CDR1 is SGDLS and CDR2 is YYNGEE. The J segment lost 8 bases and the V segment lost 4 bases, leaving 9 bases of the junction unmatched. As DNA, the CDR3 is TGTGCCAGCAGCTCGGGGGACAGCCCTTATTCACCCCTCCACTTT. Its protein is CASSSGDSPYSPLHF. The variable domain in full, completed from reference TRBV9 and TRBJ1-6, reads DSGVTQTPKHLITATGQRVTLRCSPRSGDLSVYWYQQSLDQGLQFLIQYYNGEERAKGNILERFSAQQFPDLHSELNLSSLELGDSALYFCASSSGDSPYSPLHFGNGTRLTVT.

DNA of the CDR3: TGCAGTGCTAGAGGTACCCAAGATAGTCAGTATTTT. Translating gives CSARGTQDSQYF. The J gene is TRBJ2-3, the V gene TRBV20-1, with D hard to call. This CDR3 region has 12 residues. Between the trimmed V and J ends, which lost 1 base and 12 bases, there was a span of 14 bases. In germline, CDR1 is DFQATT, CDR2 SNEGSKA (reference sequence).

J is TRBJ2-1 and V is TRBV11-2, with 7 bases fitting TRBD1. This CDR3 region has 18 residues. V lost 2 bases and J lost 2; bases outside the gene matches: 12. Per the germline V gene, CDR1 is SGHAT and CDR2 is FQNNGV. CDR3 protein: CASSLLYSQGLPYNEQFF. CDR3 DNA: TGTGCCAGCAGCTTACTCTACTCACAGGGGCTCCCCTACAATGAGCAGTTCTTC.

The chain has TRBV7-9 and TRBJ1-5; the D gene is possibly TRBD1 (6 bases). Trimming took 1 base from V and 7 from J, leaving 11 bases between them. Germline V gives CDR1 SEHNR, CDR2 FQNEAQ (reference sequence). The CDR3 loop spans 14 amino acids. CDR3 loop: CASSLDQGYQPQHF. The CDR3 DNA follows: TGTGCCAGCAGCTTAGACCAGGGGTACCAGCCCCAGCATTTT.

In its sample, this clonotype was seen many times. This chain joins TRBV20-1 and TRBJ2-3, with a tentative D call TRBD1 (5 bases). Per the germline V gene, CDR1 is DFQATT and CDR2 is SNEGSKA (reference sequence). The CDR3 runs to 13 residues. V lost 0 bases to trimming and J lost 12 bases, with 16 bases between them. CDR3 nucleotide sequence: TGCAGTGCTAGAGATGGGGCACTCTTCTCTCAGTATTTT. Its protein product is CSARDGALFSQYF.

At least ten counts were recorded for this clonotype. The CDR3 DNA follows: TGTGCCAGCAGCATTGACCAGGGGCCCACAGATACGCAGTATTTT. It yields the protein CASSIDQGPTDTQYF. The J gene is TRBJ2-3, the V gene TRBV7-2, with TRBD1 as a possible D gene (6 bases). The V gene lost 5 bases and the J gene lost 2 bases, with 14 bases spanning the gap. The CDR3 extends over 15 amino acids. The germline V gene has CDR1 SGHTA and CDR2 FQGNSA.

This chain connects TRBV20-1 to TRBJ2-1, with D possibly TRBD1 on 7 matching bases. The CDR3 length is 18 residues. Germline loops: CDR1 DFQATT, CDR2 SNEGSKA (reference sequence). Trimming cost V 3 bases and J 5 bases, with 26 bases left between them. CDR3 in amino acids: CSASRLRLDRVYDNEQFF. Here the CDR3 DNA reads TGCAGTGCTAGTAGGTTAAGACTAGACAGGGTCTACGACAATGAGCAGTTCTTC.

This clonotype was observed at least ten times. The V call is TRBV6-5, the J call TRBJ2-1, with D maybe TRBD1 (5 bases). CDR3 size: 17 residues. The germline V gene has CDR1 MNHEY and CDR2 SVGAGI. Deletions cut 3 bases from V and 0 bases from J, with 15 bases between. The DNA for the CDR3 is TGTGCCAGCAGTTATAGGATGACAGTAAGCTCCTACAATGAGCAGTTCTTC. Its protein is CASSYRMTVSSYNEQFF.

A few counts support this clonotype. The V and J genes are TRBV4-1 and TRBJ2-1; D gene uncertain. This CDR3 is 14 amino acids long. The V and J ends lost 1 base and 6 bases respectively, with 10 bases between them. From germline, CDR1 is MGHRA and CDR2 YSYEKL. This chain's CDR3 is CASSQVVGINEQFF. The CDR3 DNA reads as TGCGCCAGCAGCCAAGTGGTGGGGATCAATGAGCAGTTCTTC.

CDR3 loop: CASSYASGVEQFF. The CDR3 DNA is TGTGCCAGCAGTTACGCCTCAGGGGTTGAGCAGTTCTTC. The genes are TRBV6-2 or TRBV6-3 and TRBJ2-1, with D tentatively TRBD1 (6 bases). The germline V gene has CDR1 MNHEY and CDR2 SVGEGT. Trimming shortened V by 2 bases and J by 9 bases, and 11 bases separated the two germline ends. This CDR3 has 13 amino acids.

This clonotype was found many times. The genes are TRBV7-9 and TRBJ1-1; D perhaps matches TRBD1 (6 bases). The CDR3 is 14 residues long. V lost 7 bases and J 0 bases, leaving 12 bases between the germline ends. Germline V gene sequence: CDR1 SEHNR, CDR2 FQNEAQ (reference sequence). The CDR3 loop is CASNTQGMNTEAFF. The CDR3 DNA follows: TGTGCCAGCAACACTCAGGGGATGAACACTGAAGCTTTCTTT.

This clonotype was detected only a few times. J is TRBJ2-5 and V is TRBV27; D not resolved. Trimming cost V 3 bases and J 2 bases, with 13 bases left between them. Germline CDR1 and CDR2: MNHEY and SMNVEV (reference sequence). The CDR3 has 15 residues. CDR3: CASSFIWSFQETQYF. The CDR3 DNA follows: TGTGCCAGCAGTTTCATCTGGTCTTTTCAAGAGACCCAGTACTTC.

This clonotype was counted a few times. This chain uses TRBV7-2 with TRBJ2-3, with D unclear. CDR1 and CDR2 from the germline V gene are SGHTA and FQGNSA. With 5 bases removed from V and 12 bases from J, the gap between germline ends came to 15 bases. The CDR3 has 12 amino acids. In nucleotides, the CDR3 is TGTGCCAGCAGCCCCACACTACCCTTTCAGTATTTT. This codes for CASSPTLPFQYF.

This clonotype has only a few counts. V and J are TRBV15 and TRBJ2-2, with a tentative D call TRBD1 (6 bases). Trimming stripped 1 base from V and 4 bases from J, with 13 bases between. Per the germline V gene, CDR1 is LNHNV and CDR2 is YYDKDF (reference sequence). The CDR3 has 16 residues. DNA for the CDR3: TGTGCCACCAGCAGAGTACAGGGAATTTCCACCGGGGAGCTGTTTTTT. Protein sequence: CATSRVQGISTGELFF.

V and J are TRBV12-3 or TRBV12-4 and TRBJ2-3; D remains ambiguous. This CDR3 is 12 amino acids long. V was clipped by 7 bases and J by 2 bases, with 7 bases between them. DNA of the CDR3: TGTGCCAGCACCCTGAACACAGATACGCAGTATTTT. It codes for CASTLNTDTQYF.

This clonotype was counted a few times. The genes are TRBV15 and TRBJ2-7; D not resolved. CDR1 and CDR2 (germline): LNHNV, YYDKDF (reference sequence). V lost 5 bases to trimming and J lost 0 bases, with 20 bases between them. The CDR3 covers 17 residues. The DNA of the CDR3 is TGTGCCACCAGCCCCCTATATCAACAGCCATTCTCCTACGAGCAGTACTTC. Amino acid sequence: CATSPLYQQPFSYEQYF.